This passage covers 8 T cell receptor beta chains from one sample sequenced in a study of T cell responses to AZD1222 COVID-19 vaccine. The data were produced by immunoSEQ multiplex PCR, yet TCRdb's version contains in-frame clones alone and is incomplete. The table lists approximately 120,000 clones, over 75% of them singletons. The specimen comprised peripheral blood, sampled 28 days after the second AZD1222 dose. These receptors originate from an adult who received the AZD1222 COVID-19 vaccine.

Comments on this clone: A read error may produce the germline difference seen at one junction end. The rearrangement joins TRBV7-7 to TRBJ2-2, with D hard to call. This CDR3 comprises 14 residues. CDR1 is SSHAT and CDR2 is FNYEAQ in the germline V gene (reference sequence). The CDR3 protein is CASSSRVNTGELFF. CDR3 sequence (DNA): TGTGCTAGCAGCTCCCGAGTTAACACCGGGGAGCTGTTTTTT.

The rearrangement links TRBV9 to TRBJ2-1; no clear D gene. V gave up 7 bases and J gave up 5 bases, with 4 bases separating them. CDR3 length: 10 residues. In germline, CDR1 is SGDLS, CDR2 YYNGEE. CDR3 protein: CASSHNEQFF. DNA of the CDR3: TGTGCCAGCTCGCACAATGAGCAGTTCTTC. The full variable domain, in which reference TRBV9 and TRBJ2-1 provide the parts outside the CDR3, is DSGVTQTPKHLITATGQRVTLRCSPRSGDLSVYWYQQSLDQGLQFLIQYYNGEERAKGNILERFSAQQFPDLHSELNLSSLELGDSALYFCASSHNEQFFGPGTRLTVL.

The chain is built from TRBV5-1 and TRBJ2-3; D possibly corresponds to TRBD2 (6 bases). Trimming took 7 bases from V and 2 from J, leaving 11 bases between them. Germline CDR1 SGHRS, CDR2 YFSETQ. This CDR3 has 13 amino acids. DNA for the CDR3: TGCGCCAGCGGAGGGGTCCTCACAGATACGCAGTATTTT. Encoded protein: CASGGVLTDTQYF.

On this clone itself: This sample also contains other DNA sequences that code for the same CDR3. V is TRBV18 and J is TRBJ1-1; the D is unclear. CDR1 is KGHSH and CDR2 is LQKENI in the germline V gene. The V and J ends lost 3 bases and 1 base respectively, with 3 bases between them. This CDR3 region has 12 residues. CDR3 nucleotides: TGTGCCAGCTCACCGGGGAACACTGAAGCTTTCTTT. This sequence encodes CASSPGNTEAFF. Combining the CDR3 with reference TRBV18 and TRBJ1-1 gives the whole variable domain NAGVMQNPRHLVRRRGQEARLRCSPMKGHSHVYWYRQLPEEGLKFMVYLQKENIIDESGMPKERFSAEFPKEGPSILRIQQVVRGDSAAYFCASSPGNTEAFFGQGTRLTVV.

The chain combines TRBV9 with TRBJ1-6; no definite D call. In germline, CDR1 is SGDLS, CDR2 YYNGEE. The V gene lost 4 bases and the J gene lost 4 bases, with 9 bases spanning the gap. The CDR3 totals 14 residues. CDR3 nucleotide sequence: TGTGCCAGCAGCCTACTTAATTATAATTCACCCCTCCACTTT. This encodes CASSLLNYNSPLHF.

The rearrangement links TRBV20-1 to TRBJ1-2; D perhaps matches TRBD1 (5 bases). The CDR3 loop spans 11 amino acids. Germline CDR1 reads DFQATT; CDR2 reads SNEGSKA (reference sequence). With 6 bases removed from V and 3 bases from J, the gap between germline ends came to 8 bases. CDR3 bases: TGCAGTGCCCAGGGACACTATGGCTACACCTTC. Amino acid sequence: CSAQGHYGYTF.

The V call is TRBV5-4, the J call TRBJ2-7; 8 bases are a match to TRBD2. The CDR3 is 15 amino acids. V dropped 0 bases and J dropped 5; count of bases not matched to a gene: 7. The germline V gene encodes CDR1 SGHNT and CDR2 YYREEE (reference sequence). The CDR3 bases are TGTGCCAGCAGCTTGGGAGAGGGAGCGGGAGACGAGCAGTACTTC. As protein: CASSLGEGAGDEQYF.

The gene calls are TRBV5-1 and TRBJ2-1; TRBD2 might be the D (6 bases). CDR3 length: 13 residues. Germline V gene sequence: CDR1 SGHRS, CDR2 YFSETQ. The V gene lost 0 bases and the J gene lost 7 bases, with 8 bases spanning the gap. The CDR3 loop is CASSLVRGNEQFF. For the CDR3, the DNA is TGCGCCAGCAGCTTGGTTCGGGGGAATGAGCAGTTCTTC.